This TCR beta chain was observed in a study of cytomegalovirus exposure and HLA in healthy donors. Study overall: The Caucasian-associated ancestry cluster held around four fifths of approximately 400 genotyped donors. Study-level results: A later analysis found common viral pathogens apparently linked to several of the most significant clusters.

Donors were nominally healthy when sampled, though unrecorded immune exposures were likely. With regard to this clone: Its target is not known.

PCR amplification relied on 60 Vbeta primers (plus 13 Jbeta primers). In the original analysis: Later work found 80 million to 85 million unique TCR beta chains, with about 10 million shared. Here immunoSEQ multiplex PCR was the method, and the copy in TCRdb shows in-frame clones only, minus some. For V, J and clone size, that table is used; D and trimming come from the DNA. The data show more than 150,000 clones, more than 65% seen once. Sequenced: PBMCs. The receptor was isolated from a girl between 5 and 17 years old in good health and CMV-seropositive.

The DNA for the CDR3 is TGCGCCAGCAGCCAAGGGACTGGCACAGATACGCAGTATTTT. Translation gives CASSQGTGTDTQYF. The rearrangement uses TRBV4-1 and TRBJ2-3; a weak D match, TRBD2 (5 bases). The germline V gene has CDR1 MGHRA and CDR2 YSYEKL. This CDR3 region has 14 residues. The ends were cut back, 1 base at V and 1 base at J, with 6 bases in the middle.